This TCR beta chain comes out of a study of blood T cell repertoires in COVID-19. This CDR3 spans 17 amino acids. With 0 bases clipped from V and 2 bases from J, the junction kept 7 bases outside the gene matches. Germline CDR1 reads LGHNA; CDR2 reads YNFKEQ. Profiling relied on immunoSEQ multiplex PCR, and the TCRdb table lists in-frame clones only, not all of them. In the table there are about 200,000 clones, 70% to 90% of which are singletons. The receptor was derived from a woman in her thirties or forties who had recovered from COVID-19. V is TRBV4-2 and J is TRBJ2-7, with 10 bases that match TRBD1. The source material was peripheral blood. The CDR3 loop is CASSQEGTGVGTYEQYF. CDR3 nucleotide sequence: TGTGCCAGCAGCCAAGAGGGGACAGGGGTTGGCACCTACGAGCAGTACTTC.